The 8 T cell receptor beta chains given below trace back to one sample, sequenced in a study of somatic mutations in cytotoxic T cells in rheumatoid arthritis. Generated by immunoSEQ multiplex PCR, the TCRdb table keeps only in-frame clones and is missing some. The data hold about 14,000 clones, with approximately 74% observed a single time. The sequencing input was CD8+ T cells sorted from blood. These receptors originate from an adult with rheumatoid arthritis.

The CDR3 reads CASRNVVSEGTEAFF. The CDR3 DNA follows: TGTGCCAGCAGGAACGTAGTGTCCGAGGGCACTGAAGCTTTCTTT. The chain joins TRBV2 to TRBJ1-1; no clear D. CDR3 size: 15 residues. V dropped 6 bases and J dropped 4 bases, with 18 bases sitting between them. Germline lookup yields CDR1 SNHLY and CDR2 FYNNEI. Full variable domain (missing parts from reference TRBV2 and TRBJ1-1): EPEVTQTPSHQVTQMGQEVILRCVPISNHLYFYWYRQILGQKVEFLVSFYNNEISEKSEIFDDQFSVERPDGSNFTLKIRSTKLEDSAMYFCASRNVVSEGTEAFFGQGTRLTVV.

The V and J genes are TRBV9 and TRBJ2-5; 9 bases are shared with TRBD2. The ends lost 6 bases at V and 0 bases at J; junction bases unmatched: 3. CDR1 is SGDLS, CDR2 YYNGEE, per germline. The CDR3 length is 14 residues. The DNA of the CDR3 is TGTGCCAGCAATGGCGGGGGGGACCAAGAGACCCAGTACTTC. Translating gives CASNGGGDQETQYF.

The gene calls are TRBV27 and TRBJ2-3, with 7 positions matching TRBD2. This CDR3 has 13 amino acids. V trimming: 8 bases; J trimming: 5 bases; junction bases outside the gene matches: 7. CDR1 MNHEY and CDR2 SMNVEV come from the germline V gene (reference sequence). This CDR3 is CASRGGGGDTQYF. The DNA of the CDR3 is TGTGCCAGCCGCGGCGGGGGTGGAGATACGCAGTATTTT.

V gene TRBV30 combines with J gene TRBJ2-7; TRBD1 aligns across 8 bases. V was pared by 0 bases and J by 3 bases, with 7 bases of the junction left unmatched. The length of the CDR3 is 15 residues. Germline V gene data show CDR1 as GTSNPN and CDR2 as SVGIG (reference sequence). The CDR3 DNA is TGTGCCTGGAGTGTACCCCGGACAGGGTTCTACGAGCAGTACTTC. Encoded protein: CAWSVPRTGFYEQYF.

The V call is TRBV4-1, the J call TRBJ1-1; D is undetermined. The V and J ends lost 1 base and 0 bases respectively, with 12 bases between them. The CDR3 extends over 16 amino acids. The germline V gene has CDR1 MGHRA and CDR2 YSYEKL. CDR3 residues: CASSQVGLGLNTEAFF. In DNA form, the CDR3 reads TGCGCCAGCAGCCAAGTCGGGCTAGGGTTGAACACTGAAGCTTTCTTT.

This clone appeared a few times. The CDR3: CASILGSAYNSPLHF. CDR3 DNA sequence: TGTGCCAGCATCCTAGGGTCGGCCTATAATTCACCCCTCCACTTT. The chain has TRBV7-8 and TRBJ1-6; D is ambiguous. This CDR3 contains 15 residues. Trimming stripped 7 bases from V and 2 bases from J, with 12 bases between. Germline V gene lookup returns CDR1 SGHVS and CDR2 FQNEAQ. The variable domain in full, with the rest retrieved from reference TRBV7-8 and TRBJ1-6, is GAGVSQSPRYKVAKRGQDVALRCDPISGHVSLFWYQQALGQGPEFLTYFQNEAQLDKSGLPSDRFFAERPEGSVSTLKIQRTQQEDSAVYLCASILGSAYNSPLHFGNGTRLTVT.

The chain links TRBV28 to TRBJ1-1, with D perhaps matching TRBD1 (5 bases). This CDR3 spans 15 amino acids. Germline V gives CDR1 MDHEN, CDR2 SYDVKM. V was trimmed by 5 bases and J by 4 bases, leaving 17 bases between them. The CDR3 is CASSRYSGGTTEAFF. Here the CDR3 DNA reads TGTGCCAGCAGTCGGTACAGCGGAGGGACCACTGAAGCTTTCTTT.

This clone occurred once. The chain links TRBV27 to TRBJ2-7; 7 bases agree with TRBD1. CDR3 size: 14 residues. V shed 8 bases and J 2 bases; nucleotides not matched to a gene: 9. From germline, CDR1 is MNHEY and CDR2 SMNVEV (reference sequence). The DNA for the CDR3 is TGTGCCAGCTCTCCGGGACAGTTAACCTACGAGCAGTACTTC. As protein: CASSPGQLTYEQYF.